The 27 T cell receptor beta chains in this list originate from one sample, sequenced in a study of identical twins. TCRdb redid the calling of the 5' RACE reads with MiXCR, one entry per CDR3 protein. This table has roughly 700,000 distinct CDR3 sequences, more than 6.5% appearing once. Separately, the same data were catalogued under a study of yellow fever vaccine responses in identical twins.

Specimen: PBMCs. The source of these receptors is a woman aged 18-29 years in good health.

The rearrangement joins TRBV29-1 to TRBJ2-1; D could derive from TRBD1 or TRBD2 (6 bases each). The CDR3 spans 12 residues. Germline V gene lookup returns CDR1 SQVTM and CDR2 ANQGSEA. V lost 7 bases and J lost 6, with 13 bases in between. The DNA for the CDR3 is TGCAGCGCCGACGGGGGCCCCAATGAGCAGTTCTTC. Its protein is CSADGGPNEQFF.

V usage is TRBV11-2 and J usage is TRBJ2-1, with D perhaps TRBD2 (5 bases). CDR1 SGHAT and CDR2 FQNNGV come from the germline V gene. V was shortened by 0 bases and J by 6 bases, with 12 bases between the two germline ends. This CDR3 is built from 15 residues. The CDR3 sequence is CASSLEGRGSNEQFF. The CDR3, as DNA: TGTGCCAGCAGCTTAGAAGGGAGAGGGTCCAATGAGCAGTTCTTC.

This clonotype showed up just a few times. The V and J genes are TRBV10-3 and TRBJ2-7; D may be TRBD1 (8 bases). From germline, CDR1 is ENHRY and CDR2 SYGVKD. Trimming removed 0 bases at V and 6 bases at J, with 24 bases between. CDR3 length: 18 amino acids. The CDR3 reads CAISESRTGWRELIEQYF. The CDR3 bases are TGTGCCATCAGTGAGTCGAGGACAGGGTGGCGGGAGTTGATCGAGCAGTACTTC.

The CDR3 reads CSARERGGARYNEQFF. DNA for the CDR3: TGCAGTGCTAGAGAAAGGGGGGGGGCCAGGTACAATGAGCAGTTCTTC. This chain uses TRBV20-1 with TRBJ2-1; TRBD2 might be the D (7 bases). From germline, CDR1 is DFQATT and CDR2 SNEGSKA (reference sequence). CDR3 length equals 16 residues. V was cut by 0 bases and J by 4 bases, with 16 bases left in between.

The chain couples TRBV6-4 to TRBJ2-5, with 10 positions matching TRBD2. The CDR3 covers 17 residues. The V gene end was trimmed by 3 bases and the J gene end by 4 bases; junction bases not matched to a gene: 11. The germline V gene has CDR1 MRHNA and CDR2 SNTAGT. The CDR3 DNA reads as TGTGCCAGCAGTGAGATTGGACTAGCGGCGGCTCCAGAGACCCAGTACTTC. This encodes CASSEIGLAAAPETQYF.

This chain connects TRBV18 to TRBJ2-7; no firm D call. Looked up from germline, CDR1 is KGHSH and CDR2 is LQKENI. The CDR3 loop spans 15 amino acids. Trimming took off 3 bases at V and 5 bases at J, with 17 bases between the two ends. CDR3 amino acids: CASSPTIAGYNEQYF. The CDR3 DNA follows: TGTGCCAGCTCACCTACAATTGCCGGGTACAACGAGCAGTACTTC.

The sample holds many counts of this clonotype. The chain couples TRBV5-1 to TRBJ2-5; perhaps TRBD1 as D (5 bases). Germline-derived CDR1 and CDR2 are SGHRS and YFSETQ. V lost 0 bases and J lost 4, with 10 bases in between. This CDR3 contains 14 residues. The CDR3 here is CASSLVGAGETQYF. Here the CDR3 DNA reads TGCGCCAGCAGCTTGGTAGGGGCCGGAGAGACCCAGTACTTC.

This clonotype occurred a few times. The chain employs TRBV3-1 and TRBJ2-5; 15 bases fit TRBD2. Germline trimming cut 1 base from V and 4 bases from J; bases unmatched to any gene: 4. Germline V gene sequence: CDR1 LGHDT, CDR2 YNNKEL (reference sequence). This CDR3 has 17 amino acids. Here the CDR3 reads CASSQGTSGGALETQYF. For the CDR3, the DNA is TGTGCCAGCAGCCAAGGGACTAGCGGGGGGGCACTAGAGACCCAGTACTTC.

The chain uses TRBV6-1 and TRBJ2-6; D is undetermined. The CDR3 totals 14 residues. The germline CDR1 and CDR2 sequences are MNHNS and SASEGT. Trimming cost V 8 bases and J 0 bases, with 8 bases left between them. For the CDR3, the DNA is TGTGCCAGCGGAAGGAGCTCTGGGGCCAACGTCCTGACTTTC. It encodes CASGRSSGANVLTF.

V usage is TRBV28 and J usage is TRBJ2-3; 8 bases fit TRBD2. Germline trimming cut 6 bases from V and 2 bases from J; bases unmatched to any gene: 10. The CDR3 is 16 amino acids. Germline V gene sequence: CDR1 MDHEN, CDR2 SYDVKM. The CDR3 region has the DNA TGTGCCAGCAGCTCGCCTGCGGGAGGTATCACAGATACGCAGTATTTT. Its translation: CASSSPAGGITDTQYF.

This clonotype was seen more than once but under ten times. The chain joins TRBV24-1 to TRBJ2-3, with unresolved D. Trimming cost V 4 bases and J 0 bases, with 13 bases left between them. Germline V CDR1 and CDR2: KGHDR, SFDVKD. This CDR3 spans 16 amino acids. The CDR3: CATSDPGPKSTDTQYF. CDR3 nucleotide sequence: TGTGCCACCAGTGACCCCGGACCGAAAAGCACAGATACGCAGTATTTT.

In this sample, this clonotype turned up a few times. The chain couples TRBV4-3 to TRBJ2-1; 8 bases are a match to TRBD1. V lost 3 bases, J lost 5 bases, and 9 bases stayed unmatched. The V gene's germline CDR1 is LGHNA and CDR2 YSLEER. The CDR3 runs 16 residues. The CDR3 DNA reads TGCGCCAGCAGCCAGACCTCCGGGACAGGAAACAATGAGCAGTTCTTC. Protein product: CASSQTSGTGNNEQFF.

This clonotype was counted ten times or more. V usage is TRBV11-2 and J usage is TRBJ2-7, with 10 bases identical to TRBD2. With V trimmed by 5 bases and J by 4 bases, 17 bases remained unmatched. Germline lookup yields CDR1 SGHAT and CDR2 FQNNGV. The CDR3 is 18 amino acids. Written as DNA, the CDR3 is TGTGCCAGCAGCCCCGTTACACATAGCGGGAGGACGGAGTACGAGCAGTACTTC. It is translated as CASSPVTHSGRTEYEQYF.

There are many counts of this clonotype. CDR3 protein: CASSLILAGGSSYNEQFF. The CDR3 DNA reads TGTGCCAGCAGCTTAATCCTAGCGGGAGGGAGCTCCTACAATGAGCAGTTCTTC. This rearrangement joins TRBV11-1 to TRBJ2-1; 12 nucleotides agree with TRBD2. The V gene end was trimmed by 2 bases and the J gene end by 0 bases; junction bases not matched to a gene: 5. Germline CDR1 is SGHAT and CDR2 is FQDESV (reference sequence). The CDR3 has 18 amino acids.

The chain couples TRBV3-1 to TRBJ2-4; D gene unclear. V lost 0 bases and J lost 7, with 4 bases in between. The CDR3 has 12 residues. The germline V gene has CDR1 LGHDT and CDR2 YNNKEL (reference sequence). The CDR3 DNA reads TGTGCCAGCAGCCAAGATAGGAACATTCAGTACTTC. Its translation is CASSQDRNIQYF. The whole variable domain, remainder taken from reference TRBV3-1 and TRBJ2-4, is DTAVSQTPKYLVTQMGNDKSIKCEQNLGHDTMYWYKQDSKKFLKIMFSYNNKELIINETVPNRFSPKSPDKAHLNLHINSLELGDSAVYFCASSQDRNIQYFGAGTRLSVL.

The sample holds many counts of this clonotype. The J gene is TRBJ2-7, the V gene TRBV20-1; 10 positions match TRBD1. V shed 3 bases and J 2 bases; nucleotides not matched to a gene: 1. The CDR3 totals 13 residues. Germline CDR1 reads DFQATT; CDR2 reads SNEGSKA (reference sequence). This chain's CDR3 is CSARTGGTYEQYF. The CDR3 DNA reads TGCAGTGCTAGGACAGGGGGCACCTACGAGCAGTACTTC.

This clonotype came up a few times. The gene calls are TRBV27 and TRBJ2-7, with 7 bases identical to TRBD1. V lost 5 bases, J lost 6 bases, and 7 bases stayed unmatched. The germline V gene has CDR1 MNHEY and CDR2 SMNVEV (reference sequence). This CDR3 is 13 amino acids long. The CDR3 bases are TGTGCCAGCAGTAGGGGGCCCTCTTTCGAGCAGTACTTC. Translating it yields CASSRGPSFEQYF.

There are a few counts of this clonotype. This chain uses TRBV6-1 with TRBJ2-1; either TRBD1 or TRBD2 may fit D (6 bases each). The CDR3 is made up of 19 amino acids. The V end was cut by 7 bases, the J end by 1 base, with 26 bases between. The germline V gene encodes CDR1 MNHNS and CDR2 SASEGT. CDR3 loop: CASTPVAALGGPSYNEQFF. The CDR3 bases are TGTGCCAGCACCCCTGTAGCGGCTTTAGGGGGACCGTCCTACAATGAGCAGTTCTTC.

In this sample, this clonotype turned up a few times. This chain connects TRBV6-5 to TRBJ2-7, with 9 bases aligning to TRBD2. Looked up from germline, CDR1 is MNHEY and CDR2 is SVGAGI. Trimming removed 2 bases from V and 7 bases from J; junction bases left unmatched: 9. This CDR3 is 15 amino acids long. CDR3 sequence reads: CASSYNAGGMGEQYF. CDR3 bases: TGTGCCAGCAGTTACAACGCGGGAGGGATGGGAGAGCAGTACTTC.

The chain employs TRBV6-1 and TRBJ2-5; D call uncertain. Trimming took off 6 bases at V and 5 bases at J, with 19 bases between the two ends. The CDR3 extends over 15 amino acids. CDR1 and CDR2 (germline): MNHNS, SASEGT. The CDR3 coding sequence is TGTGCCAGCAGCCGTACTCCCCCCATTGGGGAGACCCAGTACTTC. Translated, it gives CASSRTPPIGETQYF.

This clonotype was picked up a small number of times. The CDR3 nucleotides are TGCAGTGCGGCCCCTCAGGTTGCAGTAACCTACGAGCAGTACTTC. This encodes CSAAPQVAVTYEQYF. The chain is built from TRBV20-1 and TRBJ2-7; D not resolved. The V end lost 6 bases, the J end lost 2 bases, and 20 bases lay between the germline ends. Germline lookup yields CDR1 DFQATT and CDR2 SNEGSKA (reference sequence). The CDR3 runs 15 residues.

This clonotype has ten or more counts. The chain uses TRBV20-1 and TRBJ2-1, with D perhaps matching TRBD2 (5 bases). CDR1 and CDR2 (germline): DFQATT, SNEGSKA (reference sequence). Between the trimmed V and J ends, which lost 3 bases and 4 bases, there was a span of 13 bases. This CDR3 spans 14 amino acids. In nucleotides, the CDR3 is TGCAGTGCTAGTAGCCCTGGCGGGTACAATGAGCAGTTCTTC. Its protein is CSASSPGGYNEQFF.

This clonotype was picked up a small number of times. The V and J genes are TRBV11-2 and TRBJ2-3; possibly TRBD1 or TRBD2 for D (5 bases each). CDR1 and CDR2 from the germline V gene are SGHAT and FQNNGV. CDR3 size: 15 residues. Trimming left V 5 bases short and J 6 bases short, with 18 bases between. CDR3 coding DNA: TGTGCCAGCAGCGAGGGACCTGGGAGAATGGATACGCAGTATTTT. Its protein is CASSEGPGRMDTQYF.

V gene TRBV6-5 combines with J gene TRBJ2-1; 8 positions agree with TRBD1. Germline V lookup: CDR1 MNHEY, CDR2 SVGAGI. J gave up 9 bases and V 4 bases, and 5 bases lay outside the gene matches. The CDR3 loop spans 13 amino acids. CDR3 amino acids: CASSLGQGTEQFF. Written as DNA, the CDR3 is TGTGCCAGCAGTTTAGGACAGGGAACTGAGCAGTTCTTC.

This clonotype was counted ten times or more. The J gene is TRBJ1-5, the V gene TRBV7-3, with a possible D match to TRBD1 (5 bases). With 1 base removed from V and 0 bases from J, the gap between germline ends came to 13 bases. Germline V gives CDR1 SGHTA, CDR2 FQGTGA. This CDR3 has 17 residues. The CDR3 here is CASSLRGGEHSNQPQHF. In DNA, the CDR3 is TGTGCCAGCAGCTTAAGGGGGGGGGAGCATAGCAATCAGCCCCAGCATTTT.

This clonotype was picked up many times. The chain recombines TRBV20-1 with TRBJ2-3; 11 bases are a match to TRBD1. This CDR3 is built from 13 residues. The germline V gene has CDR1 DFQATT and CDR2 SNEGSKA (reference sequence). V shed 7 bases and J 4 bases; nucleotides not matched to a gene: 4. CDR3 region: CSGGQGAADTQYF. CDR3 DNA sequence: TGCAGTGGTGGACAGGGGGCTGCAGATACGCAGTATTTT.

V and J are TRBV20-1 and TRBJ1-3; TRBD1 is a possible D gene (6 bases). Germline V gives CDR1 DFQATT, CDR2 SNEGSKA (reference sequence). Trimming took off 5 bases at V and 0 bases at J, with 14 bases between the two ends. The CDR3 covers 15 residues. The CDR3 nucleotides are TGCAGTGCTCTAGGGTTGGGGGCCTCTGGAAACACCATATATTTT. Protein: CSALGLGASGNTIYF.